This T cell receptor (beta chain) was profiled in a study of response to subunit inactivated influenza vaccine. In TCRdb, the RT-PCR reads were re-called with MiXCR into one record per CDR3 protein. Of about half a million distinct CDR3 sequences listed, less than 10% are singletons. This CDR3 contains 17 residues. V gave up 2 bases and J gave up 2 bases; unmatched junction bases: 8. The origin of this receptor is a man aged 50 to 75 who received an inactivated influenza vaccine. The sample consisted of PBMCs from blood, taken around 2 years after vaccination. The chain links TRBV12-3 or TRBV12-4 to TRBJ2-1, with TRBD2 identical over 8 bases. CDR3 region: CASSLWVAGPAYNEQFF. CDR3 in DNA: TGTGCCAGCAGTTTATGGGTAGCGGGACCCGCCTACAATGAGCAGTTCTTC.